A selection of T cell receptor beta chains follows, all from one sample in a study of blood T cell repertoires in COVID-19. Generated by immunoSEQ multiplex PCR, the TCRdb table keeps only in-frame clones and is missing some. The table lists approximately 120,000 clones, approximately 81% of them singletons, with 37% in the top ten. Sequenced: peripheral blood. These receptors all stem from a middle-aged man with active or convalescent COVID-19. Both conserved end residues are part of each CDR3. D genes are given only for firm matches. Clone size is given for some rows only: seen once, a few or many times, or a class if the clone is expanded.

.	TRBV11-3	TRBD2	TRBJ2-3	TGTGCCAGCAGCTCGGCCGCGATAGCGGGGGGGGCAGATACGCAGTATTTT	CASSSAAIAGGADTQYF
.	TRBV3-1/TRBV3-2	TRBD1	TRBJ2-1	TGTGCCAGCAGTCCTGGACAGGGGGCATACAATGAGCAGTTCTTC	CASSPGQGAYNEQFF
.	TRBV19	.	TRBJ1-1	TGTGCCAGTAAGCTCTACAGCAACACTGAAGCTTTCTTT	CASKLYSNTEAFF
.	TRBV5-1	TRBD1	TRBJ1-3	TGCGCCAGCAGCTTTCCTAAGGGGGACAGGCCTGGAAACACCATATATTTT	CASSFPKGDRPGNTIYF
.	TRBV15	.	TRBJ2-7	TGTGCCACCAGCAGACTACGCGGGGATTCTTACGAGCAGTACTTC	CATSRLRGDSYEQYF
.	TRBV12-5	.	TRBJ2-2	TGTGCTAGTGGTTTGGCCCAGGGGAACACCGGGGAGCTGTTTTTT	CASGLAQGNTGELFF
few	TRBV27	TRBD2	TRBJ2-5	TGTGCCAGCAGTTTAGGACTAGCGGGGTTGGGCCAACAAGAGACCCAGTACTTC	CASSLGLAGLGQQETQYF
once	TRBV14	TRBD1	TRBJ1-5	TGTGCCAGCAGCCCTAAGGGGACAGACAGAACTAGCAATCAGCCCCAGCATTTT	CASSPKGTDRTSNQPQHF
.	TRBV11-2	TRBD2	TRBJ2-1	TGTGCCAGCAGCACGGGACTAGCGGGAGGGCCGTACAATGAGCAGTTCTTC	CASSTGLAGGPYNEQFF
.	TRBV30	.	TRBJ2-1	TGTGCCTGGAGTGATCCCCCAACAGGGTCCTATGAGCAGTTCTTC	CAWSDPPTGSYEQFF
.	TRBV5-4	TRBD1	TRBJ2-7	TGTGCCAGCAGCTTCCCAGGGGGCGGCCCCTACGAGCAGTACTTC	CASSFPGGGPYEQYF
.	TRBV4-3	.	TRBJ2-1	TGCGCCAGCAGCCAAGATCCCCTATACAATGAGCAGTTCTTC	CASSQDPLYNEQFF